The 9 T cell receptor beta chains below come from one sample, sequenced in a study of control samples from healthy donors and cancer patients. Generated by immunoSEQ multiplex PCR, the TCRdb table keeps only in-frame clones and is missing some. The listing records approximately 190,000 clones. The sample taken for sequencing was blood. The receptors here all came from a woman in her thirties in good health.

The gene calls are TRBV27 and TRBJ2-3, with D maybe TRBD2 (5 bases). The V gene's germline CDR1 is MNHEY and CDR2 SMNVEV (reference sequence). Deletions cut 4 bases from V and 5 bases from J, with 7 bases between. The CDR3 consists of 12 residues. CDR3 sequence reads: CASSSREDTQYF. CDR3 nucleotides: TGTGCCAGCAGTTCCCGGGAAGATACGCAGTATTTT.

The chain carries TRBV7-6 and TRBJ1-1; TRBD1 aligns across 7 bases. J gave up 0 bases and V 5 bases, and 6 bases lay outside the gene matches. CDR1 SGHVS and CDR2 FNYEAQ come from the germline V gene. The CDR3 is 15 amino acids. CDR3 region: CASSGQQGLNTEAFF. DNA for the CDR3: TGTGCCAGCAGCGGCCAACAGGGGCTGAACACTGAAGCTTTCTTT.

On this clone itself: Other nucleotide sequences from this sample produce the same CDR3. V gene TRBV3-1 (or the pseudogene TRBV3-2) combines with J gene TRBJ1-2, with D possibly TRBD1 on 5 matching bases. Looked up from germline, CDR1 is LGHDT and CDR2 is YNNKEL (reference sequence). This CDR3 is 12 amino acids long. Trimming removed 2 bases from V and 6 bases from J, with 7 bases in between. CDR3 loop: CASSQQGNGYTF. The CDR3 bases are TGTGCCAGCAGCCAACAGGGTAATGGCTACACCTTC.

The chain carries TRBV7-9 and TRBJ1-5; D not resolved. V lost 0 bases and J 5 bases, leaving 11 bases between the germline ends. The CDR3 is 15 amino acids. Germline V gene sequence: CDR1 SEHNR, CDR2 FQNEAQ (reference sequence). The chain's CDR3 is CASSLASWADQPQHF. The CDR3 DNA follows: TGTGCCAGCAGCTTAGCGTCGTGGGCCGATCAGCCCCAGCATTTT.

The rearrangement uses TRBV18 and TRBJ2-2; no reliable D call. V dropped 2 bases and J dropped 6 bases, with 16 bases sitting between them. The length of the CDR3 is 16 residues. CDR1 and CDR2 (germline): KGHSH, LQKENI. The CDR3, as DNA: TGTGCCAGCTCACCATTCGACGGGCCCGAGGCCGGGGAGCTGTTTTTT. This translates into CASSPFDGPEAGELFF. The full variable domain, rest sourced from reference TRBV18 and TRBJ2-2, is NAGVMQNPRHLVRRRGQEARLRCSPMKGHSHVYWYRQLPEEGLKFMVYLQKENIIDESGMPKERFSAEFPKEGPSILRIQQVVRGDSAAYFCASSPFDGPEAGELFFGEGSRLTVL.

The chain joins TRBV5-5 to TRBJ2-1, with D uncertain. Trimming stripped 0 bases from V and 2 bases from J, with 9 bases between. The CDR3 sequence is 15 residues long. Germline CDR1 is SGHKS and CDR2 is YYEKEE (reference sequence). The CDR3 DNA sequence: TGTGCCAGCAGCTTGGCCCCAGTGGCCTACAATGAGCAGTTCTTC. Protein sequence: CASSLAPVAYNEQFF.

The chain is built from TRBV5-1 and TRBJ1-1; a weak D match, TRBD1 (6 bases). The CDR3 runs 13 residues. Germline V gene data show CDR1 as SGHRS and CDR2 as YFSETQ. The V gene lost 6 bases and the J gene lost 4 bases, with 13 bases spanning the gap. CDR3 sequence: CASMDRGGTEAFF. The CDR3 region has the DNA TGCGCCAGCATGGACAGAGGTGGCACTGAAGCTTTCTTT.

This chain uses TRBV19 with TRBJ2-5, with D tentatively TRBD2 (6 bases). The CDR3 is 16 residues long. Trimming pared 3 bases from V and 4 bases from J, leaving 18 bases between. Germline lookup yields CDR1 LNHDA and CDR2 SQIVND (reference sequence). This CDR3 is CASSIWLQPRGETQYF. CDR3 sequence (DNA): TGTGCCAGTAGTATTTGGTTACAGCCGCGGGGAGAGACCCAGTACTTC.

The chain uses TRBV7-2 and TRBJ1-5; D unresolved. Trimming took 5 bases from V and 5 from J, leaving 16 bases between them. The length of the CDR3 is 15 residues. From germline, CDR1 is SGHTA and CDR2 FQGNSA. CDR3 DNA sequence: TGTGCCAGCAGCCCCGAGGGCCCGGTATATCAGCCCCAGCATTTT. Its protein is CASSPEGPVYQPQHF.